Presented here are 26 T cell receptor beta chains from one specimen sequenced in a study of cytomegalovirus exposure and HLA in healthy donors. TCRdb keeps only in-frame clones here, not all; method: immunoSEQ multiplex PCR. Among 150,000 to 200,000 clones, roughly 77% were seen once, and the ten largest hold roughly 1.2%. Sequenced material: PBMCs. These receptors all stem from a woman aged 30 to 39 in good health and CMV-seronegative.

The table lists this clone with a few counts. The chain couples TRBV5-1 to TRBJ2-5; perhaps TRBD1 as D (5 bases). Germline V lookup: CDR1 SGHRS, CDR2 YFSETQ. V was clipped by 4 bases and J by 2 bases, with 6 bases between them. This CDR3 contains 12 residues. The CDR3 DNA is TGCGCCAGCAGCAGACAGCAAGAGACCCAGTACTTC. Translating it yields CASSRQQETQYF.

The V call is TRBV27, the J call TRBJ2-6; 7 bases map to TRBD1. In germline, CDR1 is MNHEY, CDR2 SMNVEV (reference sequence). This CDR3 comprises 12 residues. V shed 4 bases, J shed 15 bases, and the junction held 6 bases outside the gene matches. Here the CDR3 DNA reads TGTGCCAGCAGTTACCGACAGGGCCCCCTGACTTTC. It is translated as CASSYRQGPLTF.

As DNA, the CDR3 is TGTGCCAGCAGTGATAGAGAGACCCAGTACTTC. As protein: CASSDRETQYF. The chain has TRBV2 and TRBJ2-5; D not resolved. Trimming left V 3 bases short and J 4 bases short, with 3 bases between. The CDR3 length is 11 residues. Germline values: CDR1 SNHLY, CDR2 FYNNEI.

The chain uses TRBV5-4 and TRBJ1-3; D is perhaps TRBD1 (6 bases). Germline assignment: CDR1 SGHNT and CDR2 YYREEE (reference sequence). V lost 2 bases to trimming and J lost 0 bases, with 12 bases between them. This CDR3 spans 16 amino acids. The CDR3 DNA reads TGTGCCAGCAGCTTCGGGACATCGAGCTCTGGAAACACCATATATTTT. It codes for CASSFGTSSSGNTIYF.

This sequence joins TRBV10-2 and TRBJ1-1; 10 nucleotides line up with TRBD1. J was trimmed by 11 bases and V by 7 bases; bases with no gene match: 10. CDR3 length: 13 residues. Per the germline V gene, CDR1 is WSHSY and CDR2 is SAAADI. The CDR3 is CASNGQGVRLAFF. As DNA, the CDR3 is TGCGCCAGCAATGGACAGGGGGTGCGTTTGGCTTTCTTT.

Only one count was recorded for this clone. A read error may account for a junction end that differs from germline. This chain uses TRBV5-1 with TRBJ2-7, with 10 positions matching TRBD1. Germline CDR1 reads SGHRS; CDR2 reads YFSETQ. CDR3 length: 15 amino acids. The CDR3 is CASSPQGQGSFEQYF. CDR3 nucleotides: TGCGCCAGCAGCCCACAGGGACAGGGGTCCTTCGAGCAGTACTTC.

J is TRBJ1-2 and V is TRBV28; D is possibly TRBD1 (5 bases). The CDR3 has 15 residues. V was pared by 5 bases and J by 4 bases, with 17 bases between. The V gene's germline CDR1 is MDHEN and CDR2 SYDVKM. The CDR3 nucleotides read TGTGCCAGCAGTCCCTATGAAGGGGCGACCTATGGCTACACCTTC. Protein: CASSPYEGATYGYTF.

The chain employs TRBV12-2 and TRBJ2-3; the table names TRBD1, a call not compared with the DNA. TRBV12-2 counts as a pseudogene. The CDR3 is 14 residues long. The CDR3 DNA reads TGTGCAAGTCTCCCAGGGTCCCCCACCAATACGCAGTATTTT. Its protein is CASLPGSPTNTQYF.

The J gene is TRBJ2-4, the V gene TRBV11-2, with 9 bases identical to TRBD1. V gave up 11 bases and J gave up 11 bases; unmatched junction bases: 13. The CDR3 totals 13 residues. Per germline, CDR1 SGHAT and CDR2 FQNNGV. CDR3 sequence: CAGKGQGGDVQYF. In DNA, the CDR3 is TGTGCCGGGAAGGGACAGGGTGGGGATGTTCAGTACTTC.

The genes are TRBV6-1 and TRBJ2-7; 7 bases line up with TRBD1. The CDR3 length is 14 residues. Germline values: CDR1 MNHNS, CDR2 SASEGT. V was clipped by 2 bases and J by 5 bases; unmatched bases: 6. CDR3 nucleotides: TGTGCCAGCAGTGAATTGAGGGGGCCCCACGAGCAGTACTTC. Its translation is CASSELRGPHEQYF.

This clone was seen once. The chain employs TRBV30 and TRBJ2-7, with TRBD2 matching over 12 bases. The CDR3 is 16 amino acids. The germline CDR1 and CDR2 sequences are GTSNPN and SVGIG (reference sequence). V shed 2 bases, J shed 2 bases, and the junction held 7 bases outside the gene matches. CDR3: CAWSSLTSGSPYEQYF. In nucleotides, the CDR3 is TGTGCCTGGAGTTCCCTGACTAGCGGGAGTCCCTACGAGCAGTACTTC.

V is TRBV29-1 and J is TRBJ1-1; a possible D gene is TRBD1 (6 bases). Trimming left V 3 bases short and J 6 bases short, with 14 bases between. This CDR3 contains 13 residues. Germline V lookup: CDR1 SQVTM, CDR2 ANQGSEA. CDR3 DNA sequence: TGCAGCGTTGATGGGGGCGGGGGTGCTGAAGCTTTCTTT. Protein: CSVDGGGGAEAFF.

This rearrangement joins TRBV5-4 to TRBJ2-7; tentatively, D is TRBD2 (6 bases). CDR1 is SGHNT, CDR2 YYREEE, per germline (reference sequence). The V and J ends lost 2 bases and 5 bases respectively, with 11 bases between them. The CDR3 is 13 amino acids. The CDR3 DNA is TGTGCCAGCAGCTTACATGGGGGGAACGAGCAGTACTTC. It is translated as CASSLHGGNEQYF.

The rearrangement uses TRBV2 and TRBJ1-1; 8 nucleotides line up with TRBD1. Germline CDR1 reads SNHLY; CDR2 reads FYNNEI. The CDR3 is made up of 14 amino acids. After removal of 6 bases from V and 3 bases from J, the junction contained 6 bases not matched to a gene. This CDR3 is CASRSRGLDTEAFF. CDR3 sequence (DNA): TGTGCCAGCAGGTCCAGGGGGCTTGACACTGAAGCTTTCTTT.

This chain joins TRBV19 and TRBJ1-2; D is perhaps TRBD1 (6 bases). The CDR3 has 13 amino acids. In germline, CDR1 is LNHDA, CDR2 SQIVND (reference sequence). The V end was cut by 3 bases, the J end by 2 bases, with 7 bases between. CDR3 coding DNA: TGTGCCAGTAGTATGGGGACAAACTATGGCTACACCTTC. This codes for CASSMGTNYGYTF.

V and J are TRBV2 and TRBJ1-3; D might be TRBD1 (6 bases). Looked up from germline, CDR1 is SNHLY and CDR2 is FYNNEI. This CDR3 is 12 amino acids long. The V end lost 7 bases, the J end lost 3 bases, and 7 bases lay between the germline ends. The CDR3 here is CASNRVGNTIYF. The CDR3 coding sequence is TGTGCCAGCAACAGGGTTGGAAACACCATATATTTT.

The chain has TRBV7-9 and TRBJ2-1; D might be TRBD2 (6 bases). The CDR3 covers 18 residues. The germline V gene encodes CDR1 SEHNR and CDR2 FQNEAQ (reference sequence). The germline V and J ends were trimmed by 1 base and 0 bases, with 16 bases remaining between them. The CDR3: CASSLGEYRRASYNEQFF. The CDR3 nucleotides are TGTGCCAGCAGCTTAGGGGAGTATCGGAGGGCCTCCTACAATGAGCAGTTCTTC.

In nucleotides, the CDR3 is TGTGCCAGTAGTACCACTACCAGGGTTCCTAGCGGGAGTGGCGGGGAGCTGTTTTTT. Translation: CASSTTTRVPSGSGGELFF. This chain connects TRBV19 to TRBJ2-2; 10 bases are a match to TRBD2. Germline V gene sequence: CDR1 LNHDA, CDR2 SQIVND (reference sequence). The CDR3 totals 19 residues. V lost 4 bases to trimming and J lost 7 bases; unmatched junction nucleotides: 18.

This clone was seen only a few times. This sequence joins TRBV18 and TRBJ2-7; D uncertain. The CDR3 contains 14 residues. The germline V gene encodes CDR1 KGHSH and CDR2 LQKENI. V was cut by 1 base and J by 6 bases, with 13 bases left in between. CDR3 loop: CASSPHRHRGEQYF. CDR3 nucleotide sequence: TGTGCCAGCTCACCACACCGTCACCGAGGCGAGCAGTACTTC.

This chain connects TRBV5-4 to TRBJ2-3; 12 bases fit TRBD2. V shed 4 bases and J 2 bases; nucleotides not matched to a gene: 5. CDR3 size: 16 residues. The germline V gene encodes CDR1 SGHNT and CDR2 YYREEE (reference sequence). The CDR3 region is CASSARTSGNTDTQYF. The DNA for the CDR3 is TGTGCCAGCAGCGCTCGGACTAGCGGGAACACAGATACGCAGTATTTT.

The chain has TRBV6-5 and TRBJ2-7; possibly TRBD2 for D (6 bases). Germline CDR1 MNHEY, CDR2 SVGAGI. The V end lost 2 bases, the J end lost 1 base, and 6 bases lay between the germline ends. This CDR3 has 13 amino acids. Here the CDR3 DNA reads TGTGCCAGCAGTTACGGGGGGTCCTACGAGCAGTACTTC. Translated, it gives CASSYGGSYEQYF.

This chain links TRBV6-5 with TRBJ1-2; possible D gene TRBD1, 6 bases. Trimming cost V 0 bases and J 5 bases, with 13 bases left between them. The CDR3 is 15 residues long. The V gene's germline CDR1 is MNHEY and CDR2 SVGAGI. CDR3 DNA: TGTGCCAGCAGTTACTCGAGGGACAAAAGTTATGGCTACACCTTC. It specifies CASSYSRDKSYGYTF.

The chain joins TRBV5-6 to TRBJ2-1; 8 nucleotides match TRBD2. The CDR3 consists of 14 residues. Trimming cost V 0 bases and J 8 bases; bases outside gene matches: 4. Germline-derived CDR1 and CDR2 are SGHDT and YYEEEE. The CDR3 loop is CASSLGGLVYEQFF. As DNA, the CDR3 is TGTGCCAGCAGCTTGGGGGGACTAGTCTATGAGCAGTTCTTC.

The V call is TRBV4-1, the J call TRBJ2-2; maybe TRBD1 (5 bases). The V and J ends lost 3 bases and 6 bases respectively, with 14 bases between them. This CDR3 has 15 amino acids. The germline gives CDR1 MGHRA, CDR2 YSYEKL. CDR3 DNA sequence: TGCGCCAGCAGCCACGGTCCAGGGCGGTCCGGGGAGCTGTTTTTT. Translation gives CASSHGPGRSGELFF.

The chain employs TRBV12-5 and TRBJ2-7, with D perhaps TRBD1 (5 bases). Trimming took 2 bases from V and 5 from J, leaving 10 bases between them. The CDR3 runs 13 residues. The V gene's germline CDR1 is LGHNT and CDR2 FRNRAP. The CDR3 is CASGLSQGDEQYF. Written as DNA, the CDR3 is TGTGCTAGTGGTTTGAGTCAGGGTGACGAGCAGTACTTC. The full variable domain, completed using reference TRBV12-5 and TRBJ2-7, is DARVTQTPRHKVTEMGQEVTMRCQPILGHNTVFWYRQTMMQGLELLAYFRNRAPLDDSGMPKDRFSAEMPDATLATLKIQPSEPRDSAVYFCASGLSQGDEQYFGPGTRLTVT.

The chain has TRBV9 and TRBJ2-7, with 7 bases matching TRBD1. V lost 3 bases and J lost 4; bases outside the gene matches: 1. From germline, CDR1 is SGDLS and CDR2 YYNGEE. The CDR3 is made up of 12 amino acids. In DNA, the CDR3 is TGTGCCAGCAGCGCGACAGGGTACGAGCAGTACTTC. Translated, it gives CASSATGYEQYF.